This T cell receptor (beta chain) comes out of a study of T cell responses to AZD1222 COVID-19 vaccine (dated by TCRdb to the early 2020s). In the study overall: AZD1222 recipients whose second dose came at about 4 weeks and those whose second dose came at about 12 weeks were combined into one group, since spike-specific TCR depth and breadth did not differ between the two schedules. A total of approximately 250 trial participants underwent TCR sequencing, of whom 200 to 220 had received two doses of AZD1222 and about 26 had received two doses of the MenACWY control vaccine. Enrollment into the trials was organized by age into subgroups of 18-55, 56-69 and 70-plus years, and those subgroups contained roughly 160, 29 and 62 TCR-sequenced participants, respectively.

The sample's time point label, decoded: baseline before first vaccination. The vaccinee samples were drawn from two UK trials, COV001 and COV002, one of which was a single-blind randomized controlled phase 2/3 trial testing AZD1222 (ChAdOx1 nCoV-19) in healthy adults. For TCRbeta chain sequencing, PBMC samples were collected from trial participants at day 0 and at day 28 after the second dose. The CDR3 regions of human TCRbeta chains were subjected to immunosequencing. Turning to the authors' computational methods: TCRs in the repertoires were compared against a reference library of SARS-CoV-2-specific TCRs that had been generated with the MIRA antigen-specificity platform. Breadth was defined as the fraction of unique TCRs that were SARS-CoV-2-associated. Depth was defined as the fraction of total T cells that were SARS-CoV-2-associated. Using the MIRA data, each spike-specific TCR was mapped to the spike region that the TCR reacts to and placed in a CD4 or CD8 class. Log10-transformed breadth and depth values were compared by one-way ANOVA with Sidak's multiple comparisons tests. TCRdb holds this immuneACCESS table with in-frame rearrangements only. Some clones are missing; in checked studies, unresolved V genes explain under half, and the rest has no known cause. That table supplies the V and J calls and clone size; D and trimming were determined from the DNA. The sample table records 90,000 to 110,000 clones; over 80% of these occur just once. Around 5% of the sample rests with the top ten.

At the junction V is shortened by 2 bases and J by 1 base; bases outside the gene matches: 7. Reading from cysteine to phenylalanine, the CDR3 counts 16 amino acids. The CDR3 DNA has 48 bases and is translated from base 1. The germline V gene sets CDR1 to MNHNS and CDR2 to SASEGT. The investigation overall reported the following: In the small 56-69-year group, the increase in depth fell short of significance, most likely because of low power. After two AZD1222 doses, spike-specific TCR breadth and depth were significantly higher than at day 0 and than in MenACWY recipients. Because no day 14 peak-response samples were available, repertoires were characterized only after the peak T cell response. Nearly half of unique spike-specific TCRs reportedly recognized epitopes outside regions mutated in the B.1.351 and B.1.1.7 variants. Vaccine-associated CD4 TCRs spanned the whole spike protein, with dominant responses in regions 160-218 and 743-854. Conclusions about previously exposed vaccinees are limited because only six or seven AZD1222 recipients were SARS-CoV-2 seropositive at baseline. Most participants were white British and females outnumbered males, and the authors suggested that clonal diversity may have been underestimated.

This clone was counted ten times or more. Its cognate antigen has yet to be identified. Base qualities are missing; no much larger clone stands one base away. The specimen comprised peripheral blood, sampled on day 0 of AZD1222 vaccination. The rearrangement combines TRBV6-1 with TRBJ2-7; 8 nucleotides in the junction match TRBD2. The clonotype was recovered from an adult in good health. The CDR3 amino acid sequence is: CASSEFLRLASYEQYF. DNA sequence: TGTGCCAGCAGTGAATTTTTGCGACTAGCGTCCTACGAGCAGTACTTC.